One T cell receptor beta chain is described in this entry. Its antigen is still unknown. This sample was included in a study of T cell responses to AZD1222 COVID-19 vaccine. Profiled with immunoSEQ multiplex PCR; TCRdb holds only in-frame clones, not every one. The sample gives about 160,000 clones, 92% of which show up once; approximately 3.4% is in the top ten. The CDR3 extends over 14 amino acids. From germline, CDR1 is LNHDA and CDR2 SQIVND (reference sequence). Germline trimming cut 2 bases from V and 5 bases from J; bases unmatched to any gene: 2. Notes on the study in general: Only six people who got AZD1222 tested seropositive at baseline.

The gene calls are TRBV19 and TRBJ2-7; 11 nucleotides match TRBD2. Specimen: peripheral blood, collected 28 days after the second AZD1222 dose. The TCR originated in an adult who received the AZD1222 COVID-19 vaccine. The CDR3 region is CASSILAGGHEQYF. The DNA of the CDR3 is TGTGCCAGTAGTATACTAGCGGGAGGTCACGAGCAGTACTTC.